This entry lists 14 T cell receptor beta chains sequenced from one sample in a study of kidney transplant recipient with SARS-CoV-2 infection. TCRdb fed the reads into MiXCR, producing one record per CDR3 protein. The sample carries 200,000 to 250,000 distinct CDR3 sequences, about 30% recorded once. This sample comprised a blood sample, obtained at baseline and between days 110 and 120 from a kidney transplant recipient. Source of these receptors: a male patient between 25 and 39 years old who had COVID-19 and was a kidney transplant recipient. The graft donor may have given rise to some T cells.

Ten or more counts support this clonotype. The chain combines TRBV18 with TRBJ2-5; D gene unclear. There are 13 residues in the CDR3. CDR1 and CDR2 (germline): KGHSH, LQKENI. V gave up 2 bases and J gave up 1 base, with 5 bases separating them. The CDR3 region is CASSPGFQETQYF. The CDR3 nucleotides are TGTGCCAGCTCACCAGGCTTCCAAGAGACCCAGTACTTC.

The chain joins TRBV6-2 or TRBV6-3 to TRBJ1-2; D is ambiguous. V was shortened by 5 bases and J by 4 bases, with 23 bases between the two germline ends. CDR1 MNHEY and CDR2 SVGEGT come from the germline V gene. The CDR3 is made up of 17 amino acids. This CDR3 reads CASSVTTCIGKTYGYTF. The CDR3 DNA follows: TGTGCCAGCAGTGTAACGACCTGTATCGGAAAGACCTATGGCTACACCTTC.

The sample holds many counts of this clonotype. The chain employs TRBV18 and TRBJ2-7; 9 nucleotides match TRBD2. V lost 3 bases, J lost 3 bases, and 3 bases stayed unmatched. This CDR3 is 14 amino acids long. Per germline, CDR1 KGHSH and CDR2 LQKENI. CDR3 sequence (DNA): TGTGCCAGCTCACCCCTAGCGGGAAACTACGAGCAGTACTTC. Residues: CASSPLAGNYEQYF.

The table lists this clonotype with many counts. The V call is TRBV5-1, the J call TRBJ1-2; D is ambiguous. Germline assignment: CDR1 SGHRS and CDR2 YFSETQ. V shed 7 bases and J shed 4 bases, with 23 bases lying between them. This CDR3 has 16 amino acids. Here the CDR3 reads CASVDISVRKTYGYTF. CDR3 in DNA: TGCGCCAGCGTTGACATATCGGTTCGAAAGACCTATGGCTACACCTTC.

This clonotype was counted between two and nine times. The chain combines TRBV5-6 with TRBJ1-2, with D unclear. This CDR3 contains 16 residues. V was shortened by 7 bases and J by 4 bases, with 23 bases between the two germline ends. In germline, CDR1 is SGHDT, CDR2 YYEEEE. The CDR3 nucleotides are TGTGCCAGCGATATGCCCAATAGTCGAAAGACCTATGGCTACACCTTC. It translates to CASDMPNSRKTYGYTF. Drawing the rest from reference TRBV5-6 and TRBJ1-2, the complete variable domain is DAGVTQSPTHLIKTRGQQVTLRCSPKSGHDTVSWYQQALGQGPQFIFQYYEEEERQRGNFPDRFSGHQFPNYSSELNVNALLLGDSALYLCASDMPNSRKTYGYTFGSGTRLTVV.

Notes on this clonotype: Just one base apart from a much larger clone, this may be a read error. The chain carries TRBV24-1 and TRBJ1-5, with a possible D match to TRBD1 (6 bases). Germline V gives CDR1 KGHDR, CDR2 SFDVKD. With 5 bases removed from V and 1 base from J, the gap between germline ends came to 14 bases. The length of the CDR3 is 16 residues. This CDR3 is CATSASAGASNQPQHF. The CDR3 nucleotides are TGTGCCACCAGTGCAAGTGCAGGGGCGAGCAATCAGCCCCAGCATTTT.

The gene calls are TRBV6-8 and TRBJ1-2; no clear D. Germline CDR1 MNHGY, CDR2 SAAAGT. V lost 2 bases to trimming and J lost 4 bases, with 20 bases between them. The CDR3 has 17 amino acids. In DNA, the CDR3 is TGTGCCAGCAGTTACCGTTTACGCTCTAGAAAGACCTATGGCTACACCTTC. Its translation: CASSYRLRSRKTYGYTF.

This clonotype has ten or more counts. The chain combines TRBV7-9 with TRBJ1-2; D remains unclear. CDR3 length: 17 amino acids. Germline V gene data show CDR1 as SEHNR and CDR2 as FQNEAQ (reference sequence). Trimming shortened V by 5 bases and J by 4 bases, and 23 bases separated the two germline ends. The CDR3 DNA is TGTGCCAGCAGCCCACTTGAATACCATGGAAAGACCTATGGCTACACCTTC. As protein: CASSPLEYHGKTYGYTF.

This clonotype has a count of ten or more. The chain is built from TRBV7-9 and TRBJ1-1, with D hard to call. This CDR3 comprises 15 residues. The germline CDR1 and CDR2 sequences are SEHNR and FQNEAQ (reference sequence). Deletions cut 6 bases from V and 1 base from J, with 15 bases between. The CDR3 coding sequence is TGTGCCAGCAGTCCTAATCCGACGGCGAACACTGAAGCTTTCTTT. Translating gives CASSPNPTANTEAFF.

A remark on this clonotype: A read error may be the cause here, since a much bigger clone is one base away. This chain connects TRBV18 to TRBJ2-2; TRBD1 aligns across 7 bases. The CDR3 sequence is 15 residues long. CDR1 is KGHSH and CDR2 is LQKENI in the germline V gene. The CDR3 nucleotides read TGTGCCAGCCCACCGCCGGGACAGTGGGCCGGGGAGCTGTTTTTT. Its translation: CASPPPGQWAGELFF.

This clonotype was detected many times. The rearrangement links TRBV18 to TRBJ1-2; 9 bases map to TRBD1. Losses at the gene ends were 5 bases for V and 7 bases for J; bases not matched to a gene: 8. Germline lookup yields CDR1 KGHSH and CDR2 LQKENI. This CDR3 region has 14 residues. The CDR3 reads CASSGTGTGLGYTF. The CDR3 DNA reads as TGTGCCAGCTCAGGAACCGGGACAGGGCTTGGCTACACCTTC. The variable domain in full, with the rest retrieved from reference TRBV18 and TRBJ1-2, is NAGVMQNPRHLVRRRGQEARLRCSPMKGHSHVYWYRQLPEEGLKFMVYLQKENIIDESGMPKERFSAEFPKEGPSILRIQQVVRGDSAAYFCASSGTGTGLGYTFGSGTRLTVV.

This clonotype was recorded many times. The rearrangement joins TRBV19 to TRBJ2-7, with 9 bases fitting TRBD1. V lost 3 bases to trimming and J lost 4 bases; unmatched junction nucleotides: 4. The CDR3 runs to 14 residues. CDR1 is LNHDA and CDR2 is SQIVND in the germline V gene (reference sequence). CDR3 bases: TGTGCCAGTAGTATCACAGGGGGCACGTACGAGCAGTACTTC. This gives the protein CASSITGGTYEQYF.

This clonotype came up once. A much larger clone sits a single nucleotide away, making a read error possible. The chain links TRBV11-2 to TRBJ2-2; D may be TRBD2 (5 bases). The CDR3 contains 12 residues. Looked up from germline, CDR1 is SGHAT and CDR2 is FQNNGV. CDR3 DNA sequence: TGTGCCAGCAGCCCAAGGCCCGGGGAGCCGTTTTTT. Its translation is CASSPRPGEPFF.

The CDR3 spells CASSSERTLRKTYGYTF. The CDR3 nucleotides read TGTGCCAGCAGCTCAGAACGCACCCTTCGAAAGACCTATGGCTACACCTTC. The rearrangement uses TRBV3-1 and TRBJ1-2; no clear D. CDR1 and CDR2 from the germline V gene are LGHDT and YNNKEL (reference sequence). The CDR3 sequence is 17 residues long. Trimming removed 5 bases at V and 4 bases at J, with 23 bases between.